The 22 T cell receptor beta chains in this list originate from one sample, sequenced in a study of T cells in Graves' hyperthyroidism and ophthalmopathy. Template material for amplifying TCR beta CDR3 regions consisted of RNA transcripts. TCR CDR3 regions were first amplified by RT-PCR with HTBI primers. TCRdb re-called the multiplex PCR reads with MiXCR, one entry per CDR3 protein. The data contain hundreds of thousands of distinct CDR3 sequences, 14% to 15% of them singletons. Specimen: blood. The receptor set was obtained from a woman aged 40 to 55 with Graves' ophthalmopathy.

This clonotype was detected many times. The chain uses TRBV30 and TRBJ2-5; TRBD2 matches at 7 bases. This CDR3 contains 15 residues. The V gene's germline CDR1 is GTSNPN and CDR2 SVGIG (reference sequence). V dropped 0 bases and J dropped 5; count of bases not matched to a gene: 9. CDR3 in amino acids: CAWSVLMGGGETQYF. The DNA for the CDR3 is TGTGCCTGGAGTGTACTCATGGGGGGAGGGGAGACCCAGTACTTC.

Of note for this clonotype: The junction does not match germline at one end; this may be a read error. The rearrangement links TRBV6-1 to TRBJ2-2, with 16 bases that match TRBD2. The CDR3 spans 16 residues. Per germline, CDR1 MNHNS and CDR2 SASEGT. The CDR3, as DNA: TGTGCCGGCAGATCCGGGACTAGCGGGAGGGGCGGGGAGCTGTTTTTT. Its protein is CAGRSGTSGRGGELFF.

This chain joins TRBV29-1 and TRBJ2-7; a weak D match, TRBD1 (7 bases). The CDR3 length is 12 residues. Trimming removed 5 bases from V and 3 bases from J, with 11 bases in between. Germline lookup yields CDR1 SQVTM and CDR2 ANQGSEA. The CDR3 bases are TGCAGCGTTACAGGGGAGGACTACGAGCAGTACTTC. Translating gives CSVTGEDYEQYF.

This clonotype was observed at least ten times. The chain carries TRBV7-9 and TRBJ2-7, with 9 positions matching TRBD1. Germline CDR1 reads SEHNR; CDR2 reads FQNEAQ (reference sequence). The trim removed 5 bases at V and 5 bases at J, leaving 1 base unmatched. This CDR3 has 12 residues. CDR3 protein: CASSRTGDEQYF. The DNA for the CDR3 is TGTGCCAGCAGCCGGACAGGGGACGAGCAGTACTTC.

This clonotype was counted many times. The V and J genes are TRBV6-1 and TRBJ1-6; 8 nucleotides line up with TRBD1. Germline values: CDR1 MNHNS, CDR2 SASEGT. With V trimmed by 6 bases and J by 7 bases, 5 bases remained unmatched. This CDR3 is built from 14 residues. CDR3 in amino acids: CASRPDRANSPLHF. In DNA form, the CDR3 reads TGTGCCAGCAGACCGGACAGGGCCAATTCACCCCTCCACTTT.

There are many counts of this clonotype. The V call is TRBV13, the J call TRBJ2-7; 11 bases agree with TRBD2. Germline assignment: CDR1 PRHDT and CDR2 FYEKMQ (reference sequence). CDR3 size: 15 residues. V trimming: 5 bases; J trimming: 7 bases; junction bases outside the gene matches: 10. CDR3 sequence (DNA): TGTGCCAGCAGCAGGACCGGGACTAGCGGCCTTGAGCAGTACTTC. Translating gives CASSRTGTSGLEQYF.

This clonotype was seen more than once but under ten times. The chain is built from TRBV20-1 and TRBJ2-5, with TRBD2 matching 10 bases. With V trimmed by 6 bases and J by 5 bases, 6 bases remained unmatched. The CDR3 totals 13 residues. Per the germline V gene, CDR1 is DFQATT and CDR2 is SNEGSKA (reference sequence). The CDR3 here is CSAQREGGETQYF. In DNA form, the CDR3 reads TGCAGTGCCCAGCGGGAGGGTGGGGAGACCCAGTACTTC.

The chain joins TRBV15 to TRBJ2-7; 8 nucleotides line up with TRBD1. Germline V CDR1 and CDR2: LNHNV, YYDKDF (reference sequence). The CDR3 is made up of 16 amino acids. Germline trimming cut 0 bases from V and 2 bases from J; bases unmatched to any gene: 6. Here the CDR3 reads CATSRDLRGPPYEQYF. The DNA for the CDR3 is TGTGCCACCAGCAGAGATCTCAGGGGGCCCCCCTACGAGCAGTACTTC.

CDR3 sequence reads: CASTRGTTGPTYEQYF. The CDR3, as DNA: TGTGCCAGCACCCGGGGGACGACAGGGCCGACCTACGAGCAGTACTTC. The chain joins TRBV6-4 to TRBJ2-7, with D possibly being TRBD1 (7 bases). The germline V gene encodes CDR1 MRHNA and CDR2 SNTAGT. The CDR3 consists of 16 residues. Trimming shortened V by 7 bases and J by 2 bases, and 21 bases separated the two germline ends.

This clonotype was seen only a few times. V usage is TRBV7-3 and J usage is TRBJ2-7, with 8 bases lining up with TRBD1. The ends lost 2 bases at V and 5 bases at J; junction bases unmatched: 5. The V gene's germline CDR1 is SGHTA and CDR2 FQGTGA. The CDR3 loop spans 14 amino acids. CDR3 sequence reads: CASSLQGAWDEQYF. The CDR3 DNA follows: TGTGCCAGCAGCTTACAGGGGGCGTGGGACGAGCAGTACTTC.

CDR3 region: CASSFSSETRQYF. The DNA for the CDR3 is TGTGCCAGCAGTTTCTCCTCCGAGACTAGACAGTACTTC. V is TRBV28 and J is TRBJ2-7, with a tentative D call TRBD2 (6 bases). CDR1 is MDHEN, CDR2 SYDVKM, per germline. Trimming took off 3 bases at V and 10 bases at J, with 16 bases between the two ends. The CDR3 totals 13 residues.

This clonotype was seen at least ten times. The gene calls are TRBV18 and TRBJ2-5, with 11 bases matching TRBD2. The ends lost 8 bases at V and 4 bases at J; junction bases unmatched: 6. The CDR3 extends over 14 amino acids. Germline assignment: CDR1 KGHSH and CDR2 LQKENI. In DNA form, the CDR3 reads TGTGCCAGCAGCCCTGGGACTAGCGGAGAGACCCAGTACTTC. As protein: CASSPGTSGETQYF. Looking up the rest from reference TRBV18 and TRBJ2-5 gives the full variable domain: NAGVMQNPRHLVRRRGQEARLRCSPMKGHSHVYWYRQLPEEGLKFMVYLQKENIIDESGMPKERFSAEFPKEGPSILRIQQVVRGDSAAYFCASSPGTSGETQYFGPGTRLLVL.

This clonotype was counted many times. The V call is TRBV28, the J call TRBJ2-7, with 7 positions matching TRBD1. V shed 3 bases, J shed 7 bases, and the junction held 6 bases outside the gene matches. Per germline, CDR1 MDHEN and CDR2 SYDVKM. CDR3 size: 13 residues. The CDR3 protein is CASSFLQGREQYF. The CDR3 region has the DNA TGTGCCAGCAGTTTCCTACAGGGGAGAGAGCAGTACTTC. Full variable domain (remainder filled in from reference TRBV28 and TRBJ2-7): DVKVTQSSRYLVKRTGEKVFLECVQDMDHENMFWYRQDPGLGLRLIYFSYDVKMKEKGDIPEGYSVSREKKERFSLILESASTNQTSMYLCASSFLQGREQYFGPGTRLTVT.

The chain carries TRBV5-1 and TRBJ2-5, with 11 bases matching TRBD1. V lost 3 bases to trimming and J lost 5 bases; unmatched junction nucleotides: 3. The CDR3 loop spans 14 amino acids. In germline, CDR1 is SGHRS, CDR2 YFSETQ. This chain's CDR3 is CASSYGQGAETQYF. As DNA, the CDR3 is TGCGCCAGCAGCTACGGACAGGGGGCTGAGACCCAGTACTTC.

This chain joins TRBV30 and TRBJ2-7; D is ambiguous. Trimming removed 1 base from V and 6 bases from J, with 7 bases in between. Germline V gene lookup returns CDR1 GTSNPN and CDR2 SVGIG (reference sequence). This CDR3 spans 11 amino acids. Here the CDR3 reads CAWSASGEQYF. The CDR3 region has the DNA TGTGCCTGGAGTGCATCTGGCGAGCAGTACTTC.

This clonotype has only a few counts. The gene calls are TRBV9 and TRBJ2-3; no firm D call. V was clipped by 3 bases and J by 2 bases, with 7 bases between them. Germline V gene data show CDR1 as SGDLS and CDR2 as YYNGEE. The CDR3 has 13 amino acids. CDR3 region: CASSALYTDTQYF. DNA of the CDR3: TGTGCCAGCAGCGCGCTCTACACAGATACGCAGTATTTT.

To note about this clonotype: A much larger clone sits a single nucleotide away, making a read error possible. The chain couples TRBV7-9 to TRBJ2-5; weak D call: TRBD1 (5 bases). CDR3 length: 15 residues. Germline V gene sequence: CDR1 SEHNR, CDR2 FQNEAQ (reference sequence). V was shortened by 3 bases and J by 3 bases, with 14 bases between the two germline ends. CDR3 bases: TGTGCCAGCAGCTTTGGGGCGGCGAGGAAAGAGACCCAGTACTTC. This encodes CASSFGAARKETQYF.

This clonotype occurred many times. The J gene is TRBJ1-2, the V gene TRBV29-1; D gene unclear. V was trimmed by 3 bases and J by 7 bases, leaving 3 bases between them. The CDR3 extends over 9 amino acids. CDR1 and CDR2 (germline): SQVTM, ANQGSEA. CDR3 sequence (DNA): TGCAGCGTTGATGGTGGCTACACCTTC. This gives the protein CSVDGGYTF.

There are many counts of this clonotype. The chain carries TRBV28 and TRBJ2-7; 7 bases agree with TRBD2. V shed 6 bases and J 2 bases; nucleotides not matched to a gene: 10. CDR1 and CDR2 from the germline V gene are MDHEN and SYDVKM. The CDR3 has 15 amino acids. As DNA, the CDR3 is TGTGCCAGCAGCCCGACACTAGCGACTACCTACGAGCAGTACTTC. Its translation is CASSPTLATTYEQYF.

This clonotype was counted at least ten times. The chain has TRBV6-2 or TRBV6-3 and TRBJ2-7; D unresolved. The CDR3 has 16 residues. Trimming stripped 6 bases from V and 0 bases from J, with 18 bases between. The V gene's germline CDR1 is MNHEY and CDR2 SVGEGT. This chain's CDR3 is CASSPLATSSSYEQYF. The CDR3 DNA follows: TGTGCCAGCAGCCCTCTTGCCACGTCCAGCTCCTACGAGCAGTACTTC.

The chain carries TRBV5-1 and TRBJ2-7; TRBD1 matches 10 bases. CDR1 and CDR2 (germline): SGHRS, YFSETQ. The junction had 12 bases not matched to a gene; V was cut back by 5 bases and J by 7 bases. The CDR3 is 15 amino acids. DNA for the CDR3: TGCGCCAGCAGGCACCGGGACAGGGGATTGGGAGAGCAGTACTTC. Translating gives CASRHRDRGLGEQYF.

This clonotype was counted ten times or more. This chain joins TRBV28 and TRBJ1-3; D possibly corresponds to TRBD1 (5 bases). This CDR3 comprises 13 residues. CDR1 and CDR2 (germline): MDHEN, SYDVKM. V was clipped by 7 bases and J by 4 bases, with 11 bases between them. The CDR3: CASTWGTGNTIYF. The CDR3 coding sequence is TGTGCCAGCACGTGGGGGACGGGAAACACCATATATTTT.